This TCR beta chain was sequenced for a study of cytotoxic CD8 clonotypes in ibrutinib-treated CLL. Repertoires were generated with immunoSEQ multiplex PCR, while TCRdb's copy carries only in-frame clones and drops some. The table has hundreds of thousands of clones, roughly 71% seen once. The sample in question was PBMCs, obtained after 36 months of ibrutinib treatment. This TCR came from a human donor with chronic lymphocytic leukemia.

The CDR3 is CATSLAGPFTDTQYF. For the CDR3, the DNA is TGTGCCACCTCCCTGGCGGGACCTTTCACAGATACGCAGTATTTT. This rearrangement joins TRBV28 to TRBJ2-3, with D possibly TRBD2 on 6 matching bases. There are 15 residues in the CDR3. The germline V gene encodes CDR1 MDHEN and CDR2 SYDVKM. Trimming removed 10 bases at V and 2 bases at J, with 19 bases between. Supplemented by reference TRBV28 and TRBJ2-3, the full variable domain reads DVKVTQSSRYLVKRTGEKVFLECVQDMDHENMFWYRQDPGLGLRLIYFSYDVKMKEKGDIPEGYSVSREKKERFSLILESASTNQTSMYLCATSLAGPFTDTQYFGPGTRLTVL.